This T cell receptor beta chain is from a study of control samples from healthy donors and cancer patients. Clones were sequenced by immunoSEQ multiplex PCR, and TCRdb holds only the in-frame ones, with some missing. The sample lists 140,000 to 150,000 clones, about 89% occurring once. The CDR3 runs to 12 residues. Per the germline V gene, CDR1 is MNHEY and CDR2 is SVGAGI. The germline V and J ends were trimmed by 2 bases and 7 bases, with 8 bases remaining between them. V gene TRBV6-5 combines with J gene TRBJ2-5; D is ambiguous. Sequenced: blood. The sequence came from a man aged 25 to 40 in good health. CDR3 in amino acids: CASSYNGATQYF. CDR3 in DNA: TGTGCCAGCAGTTACAACGGTGCGACCCAGTACTTC.